The T cell receptor (beta chain) described here comes from a study of early T cells in non-severe SARS-CoV-2 infection. In the study overall: Sequencing of bulk RNA from unsorted whole blood was done, without chain pairing.

Trimming removed 8 bases from V and 6 bases from J; junction bases left unmatched: 13. The germline gives CDR1 LNHDA, CDR2 SQIVND (reference sequence). The CDR3 has 14 amino acids. Researchers tagged individual cDNA molecules with unique molecular identifiers. TCRdb re-analysed the 5' RACE reads in MiXCR, keeping a single row per CDR3 protein. The profile shows 70,000 to 75,000 distinct CDR3 sequences, 12% to 15% of them singletons. Study outcomes and limitations: The matching step, a VDJdb search, favored anti-spike CD8 responses and missed private and CD4 specificities.

On this clonotype: No antigen is known for it.

This clonotype was obtained from an adult who was a healthcare worker with PCR-confirmed SARS-CoV-2 infection or an uninfected control (not recorded which). Sequenced material: whole blood. V gene TRBV19 combines with J gene TRBJ2-7; 7 bases match TRBD1. Here the CDR3 reads CASGSWQGDAEQYF. The CDR3 region has the DNA TGTGCCAGTGGGTCCTGGCAGGGGGATGCCGAGCAGTACTTC.